This entry features one T cell receptor (beta chain) sequence. These data originate in a study of blood T cell repertoires in COVID-19. Study details: T cells, B-cell-depleted T cells, or PBMCs supplied cDNA or gDNA.

The V gene end was trimmed by 6 bases and the J gene end by 6 bases; junction bases not matched to a gene: 8. Per germline, CDR1 LNHDA and CDR2 SQIVND (reference sequence). CDR3 length: 14 residues. Methods used by the authors: The assay estimated nucleated cells by amplifying reference gene primers. The repertoire was sequenced with immunoSEQ multiplex PCR; TCRdb's copy has only in-frame clones and lacks some. The V and J calls and the clone size are those of that table, but D and trimming were determined from the DNA. The sample lists under 450,000 clones, more than 65% occurring once. This sequence originates from a human donor with acute or convalescent COVID-19. The donor label of this sample is uncertain. Sequencing used peripheral blood. The genes are TRBV19 and TRBJ2-1; 7 bases fit TRBD1. The CDR3 nucleotides read TGTGCCAGTAGGAGACAGGGTCGGGGCAATGAGCAGTTCTTC. It is translated as CASRRQGRGNEQFF.